The TCR beta chain described here comes from a study of blood T cell repertoires in COVID-19 (dated by TCRdb to 2020 to 2022). Regarding the research as a whole: Samples covering the acute and convalescent phases of COVID-19 were provided by collaborators in the United States, Italy and Spain. The samples were drawn from the first 160 participants of the ongoing ImmuneRACE study and from roughly 1,300 subjects provided by 6 global collaborators. Nearly every sample came with metadata listing a de-identified subject ID, COVID-19 status, age in years and sex. The repertoires were released in a freely available public database intended as a resource for research on the immune response to SARS-CoV-2. The material from the prospective study consisted of cDNA or gDNA derived from T cells, B-cell-depleted T cells, or PBMCs. Where HLA class I and class II types were available, the types were taken from metadata supplied by the sample provider, not from assay-based typing. Subjects who had been exposed to COVID-19, were actively infected with it, or had recovered from it provided the deeply sampled blood TCRbeta repertoires that made up the dataset. The research as a whole found: How much clinical and demographic metadata was included differed by source and by participant, and the metadata was provided uncurated.

Counted from cysteine to phenylalanine, this CDR3 has 14 amino acids. Kept here is only the CDR3 DNA, which spans 42 bases and is read in frame from base 1. The germline V gene yields SNHLY for CDR1 and FYNNEI for CDR2. V was cut back by 6 bases and J by 2 bases, leaving a gap of 13 bases between them. Whole blood was collected in K2EDTA tubes by collaborating institutions according to the institutions' own protocols. For TCRbeta analysis, collaborators shipped samples in one of three forms: frozen whole blood, isolated PBMCs, or DNA extracted from either of those sample types. This clone was counted once. The target of this receptor is not known. Per-base qualities were not stored, and no clone one base away is much larger. TCRbeta CDR3 regions were amplified from genomic DNA using the immunoSEQ Assay, a bias-controlled multiplex PCR. The source study handled its data this way. Within the assay, amplification of reference gene primers was used to estimate how many nucleated cells each sample contained. Sequence reads were collapsed and filtered to measure the absolute abundance of every unique TCRbeta CDR3 rearrangement. For each sample, productive Simpson clonality was calculated as the square root of Simpson's diversity index across productive rearrangements. Entries here come from immuneACCESS through TCRdb and include only in-frame sequences with V and J called. Some clones fail to appear in such tables; in the studies checked, an unresolved V gene covers under half of the shortfall, and the cause of the remainder is unknown. The DNA was the basis for D and trimming; V, J and clone size are from that table. The sample profile shows a few hundred thousand clones; 80% to 90% of them were found once. Around a sixth of the sample lies in the top ten.

This receptor was identified in an elderly woman with active or convalescent COVID-19. The sequence joins TRBV2 to TRBJ2-5, with no confidently assigned D gene. Sequenced sample: peripheral blood. For the CDR3, the sequence is CASRALVIQETQYF. The sequenced DNA is TGTGCCAGCAGGGCCCTAGTGATACAAGAGACCCAGTACTTC. With the rest looked up from the reference TRBV2 and TRBJ2-5 genes rather than sequenced, the full variable domain is EPEVTQTPSHQVTQMGQEVILRCVPISNHLYFYWYRQILGQKVEFLVSFYNNEISEKSEIFDDQFSVERPDGSNFTLKIRSTKLEDSAMYFCASRALVIQETQYFGPGTRLLVL.